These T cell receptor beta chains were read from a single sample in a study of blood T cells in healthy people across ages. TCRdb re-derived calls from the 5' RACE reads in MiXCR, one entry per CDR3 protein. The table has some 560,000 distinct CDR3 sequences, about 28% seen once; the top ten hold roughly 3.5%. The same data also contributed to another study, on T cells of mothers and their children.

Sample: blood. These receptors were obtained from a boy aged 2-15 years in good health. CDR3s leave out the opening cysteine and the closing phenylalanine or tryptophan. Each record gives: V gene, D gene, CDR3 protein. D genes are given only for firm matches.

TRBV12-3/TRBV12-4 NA ASSSAGDGSNIQY
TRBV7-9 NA ASSLARPRTGGLETQY
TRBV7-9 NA ASSAIGTVNTEAF
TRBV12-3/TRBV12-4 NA ASSLGSGPQETQY
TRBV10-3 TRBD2 AISHGGGYEQY
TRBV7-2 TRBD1 ASSPWTGRREQY
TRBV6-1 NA ASSEKGGRETQY
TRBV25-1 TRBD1 ASSALDRFTDTQY
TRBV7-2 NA ASSLDVSTDTQY
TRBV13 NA ASSPNINSPLH
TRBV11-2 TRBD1 ASSSPGGMNTEAF
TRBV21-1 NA ASIDRGDTEAF
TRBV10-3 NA AISESAEAF
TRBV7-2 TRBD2 ASSLAGVDETQY
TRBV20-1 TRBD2 SASGRASGRAIETQY
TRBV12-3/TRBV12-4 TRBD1 ASSPQGAEQF
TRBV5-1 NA ASSLGPRKTSTDTQY
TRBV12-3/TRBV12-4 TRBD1 ASSLTGGATGELF
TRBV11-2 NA ASSFGGVIPETQY
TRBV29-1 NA SVGGGSTDTQY